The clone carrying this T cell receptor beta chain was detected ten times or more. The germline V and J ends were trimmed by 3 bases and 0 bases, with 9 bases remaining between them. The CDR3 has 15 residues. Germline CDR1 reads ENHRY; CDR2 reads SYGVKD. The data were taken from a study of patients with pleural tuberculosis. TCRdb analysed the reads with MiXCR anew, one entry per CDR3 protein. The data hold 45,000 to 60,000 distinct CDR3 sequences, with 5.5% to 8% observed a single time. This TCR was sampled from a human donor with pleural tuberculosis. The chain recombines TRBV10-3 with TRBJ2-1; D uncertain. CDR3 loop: CAISERAASYNEQFF. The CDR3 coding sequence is TGTGCCATCAGTGAAAGAGCCGCCTCCTACAATGAGCAGTTCTTC.